Below, 25 T cell receptor beta chains from the same sample are listed, as sequenced in a study of blood T cell repertoires in COVID-19 (TCRdb year 2020). Library prep was done by the immunoSEQ multiplex PCR assay. TCRdb limited this immuneACCESS table to in-frame rearrangements with V and J called. A share of clones is missing; checked studies link under half to unresolved V genes, and the rest is unexplained. The sample contains fewer than 250,000 clones, 85% to 90% of them found a single time. Roughly 24% of the sample belongs to the ten largest clones. The specimen sequenced was PBMCs or T cells enriched from blood (not recorded which). These receptors were taken from a middle-aged woman in a cohort exposed to, infected with or recovered from COVID-19 (not recorded which).

V is TRBV20-1 and J is TRBJ2-7; no definite D call. With 3 bases removed from V and 2 bases from J, the gap between germline ends came to 5 bases. Germline V lookup: CDR1 DFQATT, CDR2 SNEGSKA (reference sequence). The CDR3 runs to 11 residues. For the CDR3, the DNA is TGCAGTGCTAGTCCAGCCTACGAGCAGTACTTC. It specifies CSASPAYEQYF.

This chain connects TRBV6-5 to TRBJ2-7; 8 nucleotides align to TRBD1. The CDR3 loop spans 14 amino acids. The junction had 2 bases not matched to a gene; V was cut back by 4 bases and J by 0 bases. The germline CDR1 and CDR2 sequences are MNHEY and SVGAGI. The CDR3 reads CASSLDRASYEQYF. As DNA, the CDR3 is TGTGCCAGCAGTTTGGACAGGGCCTCCTACGAGCAGTACTTC.

This chain connects TRBV5-5 to TRBJ2-7; D possibly corresponds to TRBD1 (6 bases). This CDR3 spans 13 amino acids. Trimming pared 4 bases from V and 3 bases from J, leaving 11 bases between. The V gene's germline CDR1 is SGHKS and CDR2 YYEKEE (reference sequence). CDR3 region: CASSQRTDYEQYF. CDR3 coding DNA: TGTGCCAGCAGCCAACGGACAGACTACGAGCAGTACTTC. The variable domain in full, completed from reference TRBV5-5 and TRBJ2-7, reads DAGVTQSPTHLIKTRGQQVTLRCSPISGHKSVSWYQQVLGQGPQFIFQYYEKEERGRGNFPDRFSARQFPNYSSELNVNALLLGDSALYLCASSQRTDYEQYFGPGTRLTVT.

The genes are TRBV28 and TRBJ2-2; 7 bases are a match to TRBD2. The germline gives CDR1 MDHEN, CDR2 SYDVKM. The trim removed 4 bases at V and 7 bases at J, leaving 9 bases unmatched. The CDR3 consists of 15 residues. CDR3 sequence (DNA): TGTGCCAGCAGTTCCCCGACTAGCTGGCGCGGGGAGCTGTTTTTT. Its protein product is CASSSPTSWRGELFF. Variable domain in full (rest from reference TRBV28 and TRBJ2-2): DVKVTQSSRYLVKRTGEKVFLECVQDMDHENMFWYRQDPGLGLRLIYFSYDVKMKEKGDIPEGYSVSREKKERFSLILESASTNQTSMYLCASSSPTSWRGELFFGEGSRLTVL.

The genes are TRBV19 and TRBJ1-3, with 11 bases that match TRBD1. V was clipped by 8 bases and J by 6 bases; unmatched bases: 3. The CDR3 is 13 amino acids. CDR1 and CDR2 (germline): LNHDA, SQIVND (reference sequence). CDR3 sequence: CASRGQGENTIYF. In nucleotides, the CDR3 is TGTGCCAGTCGGGGACAGGGGGAAAACACCATATATTTT.

This chain uses TRBV3-1 (or the pseudogene TRBV3-2) with TRBJ2-3, with TRBD1 as a possible D gene (6 bases). The CDR3 loop spans 13 amino acids. Germline CDR1 and CDR2: LGHDT and YNNKEL (reference sequence). The V gene lost 4 bases and the J gene lost 9 bases, with 14 bases spanning the gap. This CDR3 is CASSPRTDTTQYF. The CDR3 DNA is TGTGCCAGCAGCCCCAGGACAGACACAACGCAGTATTTT.

The J gene is TRBJ2-5, the V gene TRBV14; D possibly corresponds to TRBD2 (5 bases). Trimming removed 8 bases at V and 9 bases at J, with 7 bases between. The CDR3 has 9 amino acids. Germline loops: CDR1 SGHDN, CDR2 FVKESK. CDR3 nucleotides: TGTGCCAGCTTGAGGGCCCAGTACTTC. The encoded protein is CASLRAQYF.

The chain is built from TRBV6-1 and TRBJ1-2; D possibly corresponds to TRBD1 (5 bases). V was clipped by 2 bases and J by 3 bases, with 10 bases between them. CDR3 length: 14 residues. The germline CDR1 and CDR2 sequences are MNHNS and SASEGT. CDR3 sequence (DNA): TGTGCCAGCAGTGAAAAGGGGTCAGACTATGGCTACACCTTC. Protein: CASSEKGSDYGYTF.

This chain uses TRBV11-3 with TRBJ1-2; the D is unclear. Trimming shortened V by 1 base and J by 5 bases, and 14 bases separated the two germline ends. Per germline, CDR1 SGHNT and CDR2 YENEEA. The CDR3 sequence is 15 residues long. The CDR3 loop reads CASSLGGRGNYGYTF. CDR3 in DNA: TGTGCCAGCAGCTTAGGAGGGCGGGGTAATTATGGCTACACCTTC.

V and J are TRBV7-2 and TRBJ2-5; D is unclear. The CDR3 runs to 17 residues. V was trimmed by 2 bases and J by 2 bases, leaving 18 bases between them. Germline assignment: CDR1 SGHTA and CDR2 FQGNSA. The CDR3 sequence is CASSLFARPTRQETQYF. CDR3 coding DNA: TGTGCCAGCAGCTTATTCGCACGGCCGACCAGGCAAGAGACCCAGTACTTC.

The V call is TRBV11-3, the J call TRBJ2-7; 9 bases agree with TRBD2. V gave up 5 bases and J gave up 1 base; unmatched junction bases: 6. CDR3 length equals 15 residues. Looked up from germline, CDR1 is SGHNT and CDR2 is YENEEA. The CDR3 protein is CASSHWREGSYEQYF. For the CDR3, the DNA is TGTGCCAGCAGCCACTGGCGGGAGGGATCCTACGAGCAGTACTTC.

The chain links TRBV2 to TRBJ2-1; 14 bases are a match to TRBD2. Germline-derived CDR1 and CDR2 are SNHLY and FYNNEI. V was pared by 6 bases and J by 9 bases, with 7 bases of the junction left unmatched. The CDR3 contains 15 residues. The CDR3 here is CASRETSGGAPEQFF. CDR3 coding DNA: TGTGCCAGCAGGGAGACTAGCGGGGGGGCCCCTGAGCAGTTCTTC.

The chain carries TRBV6-2 or TRBV6-3 and TRBJ2-1; D is unresolved. The germline V gene has CDR1 MNHEY and CDR2 SVGEGT. The CDR3 covers 14 residues. The ends were cut back, 2 bases at V and 4 bases at J, with 9 bases in the middle. CDR3 residues: CASSYAREYNEQFF. The CDR3 bases are TGTGCCAGCAGTTACGCGCGAGAGTACAATGAGCAGTTCTTC.

The V and J genes are TRBV28 and TRBJ1-2; weak D call: TRBD1 (6 bases). Germline assignment: CDR1 MDHEN and CDR2 SYDVKM. V was clipped by 7 bases and J by 3 bases, with 12 bases between them. CDR3 length: 13 amino acids. CDR3 amino acids: CASNHRDHYGYTF. The CDR3 nucleotides read TGTGCCAGCAACCACAGGGACCACTATGGCTACACCTTC.

The chain is built from TRBV6-5 and TRBJ1-2; D might be TRBD1 (6 bases). Germline V gene lookup returns CDR1 MNHEY and CDR2 SVGAGI. The CDR3 runs 13 residues. Trimming pared 6 bases from V and 6 bases from J, leaving 14 bases between. CDR3 sequence (DNA): TGTGCCAGCAGCCACAGGGAAATCGATGGCTACACCTTC. Amino acids: CASSHREIDGYTF.

The chain is built from TRBV5-1 and TRBJ2-2, with TRBD1 matching over 8 bases. This CDR3 contains 16 residues. J lost 3 bases, V lost 2 bases, and 6 bases had no gene match. The V gene's germline CDR1 is SGHRS and CDR2 YFSETQ. CDR3 in amino acids: CASSFLYRGDTGELFF. The CDR3 DNA sequence: TGCGCCAGCAGCTTCCTATACAGGGGGGACACCGGGGAGCTGTTTTTT.

The chain links TRBV10-3 to TRBJ1-1; no definite D call. Trimming stripped 6 bases from V and 0 bases from J, with 5 bases between. Germline V gene sequence: CDR1 ENHRY, CDR2 SYGVKD. The CDR3 is 12 amino acids. DNA for the CDR3: TGTGCCATCAGGGCAGTGAACACTGAAGCTTTCTTT. Its protein is CAIRAVNTEAFF.

This rearrangement joins TRBV27 to TRBJ1-5, with 7 bases that match TRBD1. V gave up 2 bases and J gave up 9 bases; unmatched junction bases: 7. Germline loops: CDR1 MNHEY, CDR2 SMNVEV (reference sequence). The CDR3 consists of 14 residues. The CDR3 loop is CASSLARGRTPQHF. The CDR3 DNA sequence: TGTGCCAGCAGTTTAGCCAGGGGGAGGACGCCCCAGCATTTT.

This chain joins TRBV7-2 and TRBJ2-5, with D uncertain. The germline gives CDR1 SGHTA, CDR2 FQGNSA. V was cut by 1 base and J by 7 bases, with 10 bases left in between. The length of the CDR3 is 13 residues. CDR3 residues: CASSLDGLGTQYF. The DNA of the CDR3 is TGTGCCAGCAGCTTAGACGGGTTGGGGACCCAGTACTTC.

A single count supports this clone. This chain uses TRBV4-2 with TRBJ2-5, with 10 positions matching TRBD2. Germline-derived CDR1 and CDR2 are LGHNA and YNFKEQ. V shed 0 bases and J 4 bases; nucleotides not matched to a gene: 5. This CDR3 has 16 amino acids. The CDR3 bases are TGTGCCAGCAGCCAAGATCTGGGACTAGCGAGAGAGACCCAGTACTTC. This translates into CASSQDLGLARETQYF.

V is TRBV4-1 and J is TRBJ2-7; 10 nucleotides align to TRBD1. With V trimmed by 1 base and J by 3 bases, 9 bases remained unmatched. The CDR3 totals 17 residues. Germline CDR1 reads MGHRA; CDR2 reads YSYEKL. The CDR3 sequence: CASSQALWDRGNYEQYF. CDR3 in DNA: TGCGCCAGCAGCCAAGCTCTCTGGGACAGGGGAAACTACGAGCAGTACTTC.

The chain is built from TRBV6-1 and TRBJ1-6, with TRBD1 as a possible D gene (5 bases). The length of the CDR3 is 16 residues. The V end was cut by 2 bases, the J end by 9 bases, with 17 bases between. Looked up from germline, CDR1 is MNHNS and CDR2 is SASEGT. CDR3 sequence: CASSESGGGFGSPLHF. CDR3 bases: TGTGCCAGCAGTGAAAGCGGGGGTGGATTCGGTTCACCCCTCCACTTT.

In regard to this clone: Distinct nucleotide sequences in the sample also encode this CDR3. The chain joins TRBV5-1 to TRBJ2-2; 9 nucleotides line up with TRBD1. Germline values: CDR1 SGHRS, CDR2 YFSETQ. V was clipped by 5 bases and J by 1 base; unmatched bases: 3. The CDR3 consists of 15 residues. CDR3 region: CASRRGQGNTGELFF. In DNA, the CDR3 is TGCGCCAGCAGAAGGGGACAGGGGAACACCGGGGAGCTGTTTTTT.

The rearrangement links TRBV2 to TRBJ2-1, with TRBD2 as a possible D gene (5 bases). Germline loops: CDR1 SNHLY, CDR2 FYNNEI. The CDR3 is 16 residues long. Trimming removed 10 bases at V and 2 bases at J, with 21 bases between. CDR3 nucleotides: TGTGCCACCTCGTTCGGGGTGGCTTCGACCTACAATGAGCAGTTCTTC. Amino acids: CATSFGVASTYNEQFF.

The chain joins TRBV11-3 to TRBJ1-6; unclear D gene. Trimming left V 4 bases short and J 10 bases short, with 14 bases between. Germline CDR1 reads SGHNT; CDR2 reads YENEEA. The CDR3 spans 14 residues. CDR3 amino acids: CASSSNRERSPLHF. For the CDR3, the DNA is TGTGCCAGCAGCTCGAACCGGGAGCGGTCACCCCTCCACTTT.